This T cell receptor beta chain stems from a study of blood T cell repertoires in COVID-19. On the study more broadly: Samples of COVID-19 (acute and convalescent) were obtained from the United States, Italy and Spain. The analysed material was cDNA or gDNA that came from T cells, B-cell-depleted T cells, or PBMCs.

Only in-frame clones appear in the TCRdb table, and some are missing; sequencing was by immunoSEQ multiplex PCR. The profile shows approximately 76,000 clones, approximately 85% of them singletons. CDR1 LGHDT and CDR2 YNNKEL come from the germline V gene (reference sequence). The CDR3 consists of 15 residues. With V trimmed by 3 bases and J by 6 bases, 6 bases remained unmatched. This sequence originates from a woman aged 80 or over with active or convalescent COVID-19. The sample comprised peripheral blood. The J gene is TRBJ2-2, the V gene TRBV3-1 (or the pseudogene TRBV3-2), with 8 bases that match TRBD1. In DNA form, the CDR3 reads TGTGCCAGCAGCCAGGGCAGGGGGCGAGCCGGGGAGCTGTTTTTT. Translation: CASSQGRGRAGELFF.